This TCR beta chain was captured in a study of T cell repertoires in ileal Crohn's disease. Across the whole study: At surgery, 30% to 40% of patients smoked, with median disease duration about eight years. Study-level results: Mucosal expansions were suggested to be mainly CD8 T cells.

This clone was detected once. Its cognate antigen is unknown. With 0 bases removed from V and 7 bases from J, the gap between germline ends came to 6 bases. The CDR3 length is 13 residues. Looked up from germline, CDR1 is MGHRA and CDR2 is YSYEKL. Here immunoSEQ multiplex PCR was the method, and the copy in TCRdb shows in-frame clones only, minus some. The sample holds around 3,200 clones, 80% to 90% seen once. As for time point: neoterminal ileum biopsy at postoperative endoscopy, about 6 months after surgery. The chain is built from TRBV4-1 and TRBJ2-2; D call uncertain. This TCR derives from an adult with Crohn's disease. The material sequenced was ileal tissue. Here the CDR3 reads CASSQDLVGELFF. CDR3 DNA sequence: TGCGCCAGCAGCCAAGATCTAGTCGGGGAGCTGTTTTTT.